Following are 2 T cell receptor beta chains from one sample sequenced in a study of blood T cell repertoires in COVID-19. Using immunoSEQ multiplex PCR, the repertoire was profiled, and TCRdb retains in-frame clones only, with some absent. Among more than 150,000 clones listed, roughly 80% were seen once. The sequencing input was peripheral blood. The receptors derive from a man in his thirties or forties with active or convalescent COVID-19.

The chain combines TRBV24-1 with TRBJ1-5, with 9 bases aligning to TRBD1. Germline trimming cut 4 bases from V and 6 bases from J; bases unmatched to any gene: 6. CDR3 size: 15 residues. CDR1 and CDR2 (germline): KGHDR, SFDVKD. The CDR3 reads CATSEGQGSIQPQHF. The CDR3 nucleotides read TGTGCCACCAGTGAGGGACAGGGTTCCATTCAGCCCCAGCATTTT.

The rearrangement joins TRBV5-1 to TRBJ2-2; 10 bases line up with TRBD1. The germline V gene has CDR1 SGHRS and CDR2 YFSETQ. V shed 4 bases, J shed 4 bases, and the junction held 13 bases outside the gene matches. The length of the CDR3 is 18 residues. The CDR3 sequence is CASSLVGTGVGSTGELFF. The DNA of the CDR3 is TGCGCCAGCAGCCTGGTCGGGACAGGGGTTGGGAGCACCGGGGAGCTGTTTTTT.